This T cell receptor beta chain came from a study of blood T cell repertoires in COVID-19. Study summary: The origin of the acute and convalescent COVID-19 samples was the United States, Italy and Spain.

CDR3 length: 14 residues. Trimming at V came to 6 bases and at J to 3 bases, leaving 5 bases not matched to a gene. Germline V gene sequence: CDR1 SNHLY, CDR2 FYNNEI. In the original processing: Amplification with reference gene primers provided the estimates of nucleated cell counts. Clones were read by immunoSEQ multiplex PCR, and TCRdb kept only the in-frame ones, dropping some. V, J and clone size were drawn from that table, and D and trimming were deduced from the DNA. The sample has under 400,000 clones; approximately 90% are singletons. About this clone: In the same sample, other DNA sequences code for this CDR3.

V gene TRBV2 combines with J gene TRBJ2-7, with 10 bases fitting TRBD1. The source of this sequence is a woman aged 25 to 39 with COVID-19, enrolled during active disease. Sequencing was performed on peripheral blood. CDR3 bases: TGTGCCAGCAGACCGGGACAGGGGAACTACGAGCAGTACTTC. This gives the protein CASRPGQGNYEQYF.